Each of the 8 T cell receptor beta chains below was sequenced from the same sample in a study of lymphopenia after photon versus proton radiotherapy. Assay used: immunoSEQ multiplex PCR; TCRdb lists only in-frame clones, some missing. The sample shows some 170,000 clones, roughly nine tenths of them seen only once. The material sequenced was peripheral blood, taken from a patient treated with photon-based radiotherapy. These TCRs come from a man between 45 and 60 years old with gastric cancer.

This chain connects TRBV15 to TRBJ2-5; no clear D gene. CDR3 size: 14 residues. Deletions cut 0 bases from V and 5 bases from J, with 10 bases between. Germline V CDR1 and CDR2: LNHNV, YYDKDF (reference sequence). In nucleotides, the CDR3 is TGTGCCACCAGCAGAGATACCCGATTTGAGACCCAGTACTTC. It translates to CATSRDTRFETQYF.

V gene TRBV15 combines with J gene TRBJ2-7; D is undetermined. V was pared by 5 bases and J by 6 bases, with 14 bases between. The CDR3 sequence is 13 residues long. From germline, CDR1 is LNHNV and CDR2 YYDKDF (reference sequence). The CDR3 coding sequence is TGTGCCACCAGCGAACAGCGTTTCTCCGAGCAGTACTTC. It encodes CATSEQRFSEQYF.

The rearrangement joins TRBV5-6 to TRBJ1-1, with 7 bases fitting TRBD1. The CDR3 is 16 amino acids. Germline V gene data show CDR1 as SGHDT and CDR2 as YYEEEE. The V segment lost 4 bases and the J segment 0 bases; nucleotides outside the gene matches: 9. CDR3 bases: TGTGCCAGCAGCGGGGGACAGTGGGATATGAACACTGAAGCTTTCTTT. Protein product: CASSGGQWDMNTEAFF.

This chain uses TRBV2 with TRBJ1-2; no clear D. Trimming shortened V by 2 bases and J by 8 bases, and 18 bases separated the two germline ends. The CDR3 contains 15 residues. Germline V gene data show CDR1 as SNHLY and CDR2 as FYNNEI. The CDR3 bases are TGTGCCAGCAGTGAAAGTCCCGACCGAATAGCGGGCTACACCTTC. Translated, it gives CASSESPDRIAGYTF.

The V and J genes are TRBV7-3 and TRBJ1-1; D remains unclear. Germline loops: CDR1 SGHTA, CDR2 FQGTGA. Deletions cut 5 bases from V and 2 bases from J, with 9 bases between. The CDR3 extends over 13 amino acids. The CDR3 region has the DNA TGTGCCAGCAGCACTACTTCTAACACTGAAGCTTTCTTT. Amino acid sequence: CASSTTSNTEAFF.

The V gene is TRBV30, the J gene TRBJ2-2; 9 bases agree with TRBD2. CDR1 GTSNPN and CDR2 SVGIG come from the germline V gene (reference sequence). Germline trimming cut 0 bases from V and 5 bases from J; bases unmatched to any gene: 10. The CDR3 length is 17 residues. The CDR3 sequence is CAWSVEFLAGFTGELFF. CDR3 nucleotides: TGTGCCTGGAGTGTAGAATTTCTAGCGGGATTTACCGGGGAGCTGTTTTTT.

The chain carries TRBV6-4 and TRBJ2-4; perhaps TRBD2 as D (5 bases). Germline V gene lookup returns CDR1 MRHNA and CDR2 SNTAGT. The V gene lost 2 bases and the J gene lost 8 bases, with 13 bases spanning the gap. CDR3 size: 14 residues. CDR3 in amino acids: CASSDGPEGDIQYF. The CDR3 nucleotides read TGTGCCAGCAGTGACGGGCCCGAGGGAGACATTCAGTACTTC.

J is TRBJ2-1 and V is TRBV4-2; D uncertain. This CDR3 has 12 residues. Germline CDR1 and CDR2: LGHNA and YNFKEQ. Trimming took 0 bases from V and 15 from J, leaving 12 bases between them. CDR3 coding DNA: TGTGCCAGCAGCCAAGATGCCAGTTTGCCGTTCTTC. Its protein is CASSQDASLPFF.